Reported below is one TCR beta chain. Its recognized antigen is unknown. There are no base qualities to consult, and no much larger clone falls within one base. The record originates from a study of immune evolution from preneoplasia to lung adenocarcinoma (dated by TCRdb to the early 2020s). With respect to the entire study: HLA loss of heterozygosity was observed in approximately 7%, 15% and 30% of AIS, MIA and ADC lesions, respectively, and was not observed in any AAH lesions. The study profiled immune contexture across lung adenocarcinoma precursors and invasive adenocarcinoma using immune gene expression, TCR sequencing and multiplex immunofluorescence. Resected precursor lesions (AAH, AIS, MIA) and invasive adenocarcinomas were compared with paired morphologically normal lung tissue. Sample size was based on specimen availability rather than a prior power calculation. The immune data were integrated with whole exome sequencing and methylation data obtained from the same cohort of nodules. In total, the cohort included some 54 patients with pulmonary nodules, all of whom underwent surgical resection. A total of some 51 patients contributed TCR sequencing data. According to the study, roughly 100 samples were used for TCR sequencing. Class I HLA alleles were inferred from exome data with POLYSOLVER, and allele-specific HLA loss was detected with LOHHLA.

The immunoSEQ hsTCRbeta Kit was used to sequence TCR beta CDR3 regions from DNA. The authors processed their data as follows. TCR sequencing data were analysed with the ImmunoSEQ Analyzer. T cell clonality was defined as 1 minus Pielou's evenness, calculated on productive rearrangements. To measure T cell diversity, the inverse Simpson index was applied to productive templates. T cell density was defined as TCR beta template counts normalized to usable DNA, with usable DNA estimated by amplification and sequencing of housekeeping genes. Two-sided Kruskal-Wallis tests were used to compare TCR metrics between histologic stages. As stored in TCRdb, this immuneACCESS dataset retains in-frame rearrangements with V and J assigned. A fraction of the clones does not appear; measured against another copy, unresolved V genes explain less than half of the discrepancy, and the remainder lacks a known reason. V and J calls and clone size are copied from that table; D and trimming were computed from the DNA. The sample includes 15,000 to 20,000 clones, with 65% to 90% observed a single time. The ten largest account for around 2.6% of the sample.

Ends trimmed: V by 4 bases, J by 4 bases; bases unmatched to a gene: 2. From a lookup of the germline V gene (reference sequence), CDR1 and CDR2 are GTSNPN and SVGIG. Including cysteine and phenylalanine, the CDR3 has 12 amino acids. Here the CDR3 DNA is all that survives: 36 bases in frame from base 1. On the study overall, not on this receptor specifically: Because all patients came from Japan and China, whether the findings apply to Western populations was uncertain. The highest top T cell clone frequencies were observed in normal lung, and a progressive decrease in top T cell clone frequencies appeared to occur from AAH through AIS, MIA and invasive adenocarcinoma. The findings rested on association rather than direct causation, and larger cohorts with long-term follow-up and longitudinal biopsies were considered necessary. The highest T cell clonality was observed in KRAS-mutant nodules compared with EGFR-mutant or double wild-type lesions. Normal lung showed the highest clonality, whereas later-stage lesions appeared to have higher T cell density and diversity but lower clonality.

The patients had resection in Japan or China between about 2014 and 2018. Histologic diagnosis of each case was confirmed independently by two lung cancer pathologists on H&E slides. Premalignant or tumor cells were enriched for nucleic acid extraction by macro-dissection performed after pathologic assessment. FFPE tissue was used for DNA isolation with the AllPrep DNA/RNA FFPE Kit. This TCR derives from a person aged 70 to 85 with invasive lung adenocarcinoma. Sequencing was performed on FFPE invasive lung adenocarcinoma tissue. The cell subset or site label, read with the paper, signifies: frankly invasive lung adenocarcinoma (ADC). The chain links TRBV30 with TRBJ2-7; TRBD1 fits 9 bases in the junction. The sequence in DNA is TGTGCCTGGAAGGGGACAGGGTACGAGCAGTACTTC. It translates as CAWKGTGYEQYF.